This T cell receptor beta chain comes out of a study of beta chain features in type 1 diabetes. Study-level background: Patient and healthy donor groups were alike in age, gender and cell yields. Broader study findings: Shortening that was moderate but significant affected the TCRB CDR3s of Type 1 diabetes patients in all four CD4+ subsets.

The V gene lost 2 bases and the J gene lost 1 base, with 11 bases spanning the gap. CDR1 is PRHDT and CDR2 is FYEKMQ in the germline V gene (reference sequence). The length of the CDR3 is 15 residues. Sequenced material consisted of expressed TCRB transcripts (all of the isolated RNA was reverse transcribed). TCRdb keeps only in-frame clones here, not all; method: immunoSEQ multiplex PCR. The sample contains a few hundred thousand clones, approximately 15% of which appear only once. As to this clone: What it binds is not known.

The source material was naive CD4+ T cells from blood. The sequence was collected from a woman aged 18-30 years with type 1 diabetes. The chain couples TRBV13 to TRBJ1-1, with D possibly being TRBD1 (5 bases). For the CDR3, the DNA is TGTGCCAGCAGCTTAAGGAGGGGCCAGAACACTGAAGCTTTCTTT. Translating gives CASSLRRGQNTEAFF.